A single sample is the source of the 32 T cell receptor beta chains below, sequenced in a study of T cell repertoires in cytomegalovirus infection. TCRdb passed the reads through MiXCR, listing each CDR3 protein once. The table lists around 750,000 distinct CDR3 sequences, around a third of them singletons. Their recognized antigens are unknown. Sample: cultured CD8+ T cells from PBMCs, taken from culture after CMV antigen stimulation. The receptor source for this set is a human donor in good health (CMV status not recorded). Some clones in this sample may be carry-over from other donors' samples.

The chain joins TRBV7-8 to TRBJ2-7, with D perhaps TRBD1 or TRBD2 (5 bases each). Trimming shortened V by 1 base and J by 4 bases, and 8 bases separated the two germline ends. CDR1 is SGHVS and CDR2 is FQNEAQ in the germline V gene. The CDR3 has 13 amino acids. CDR3 sequence: CASSLGWGYEQYF. Here the CDR3 DNA reads TGTGCCAGCAGCTTAGGGTGGGGGTACGAGCAGTACTTC.

This clonotype has more than one count but fewer than ten. The rearrangement joins TRBV5-6 to TRBJ2-1; D might be TRBD1 or TRBD2, each matching 5 bases. CDR3 length: 17 residues. The V gene's germline CDR1 is SGHDT and CDR2 YYEEEE. The V and J ends lost 4 bases and 1 base respectively, with 18 bases between them. DNA of the CDR3: TGTGCCAGCAGCGCCTTGAGGGGCATTTCGTCCTACAATGAGCAGTTCTTC. Its protein product is CASSALRGISSYNEQFF.

The chain combines TRBV6-2 or TRBV6-3 with TRBJ1-6, with unresolved D. CDR3 length: 14 residues. Between the trimmed V and J ends, which lost 4 bases and 10 bases, there was a span of 14 bases. The V gene's germline CDR1 is MNHEY and CDR2 SVGEGT. The CDR3, as DNA: TGTGCCAGCAGTTTGGAGGGTGACGGATCACCCCTCCACTTT. It translates to CASSLEGDGSPLHF.

A few counts support this clonotype. The CDR3 DNA reads TGTGCCAGCAGCTTTGGCACAGGGGAAAGGCCGAACACTGAAGCTTTCTTT. Translated: CASSFGTGERPNTEAFF. The rearrangement links TRBV7-9 to TRBJ1-1; TRBD1 aligns across 7 bases. The CDR3 sequence is 17 residues long. CDR1 is SEHNR and CDR2 is FQNEAQ in the germline V gene (reference sequence). Unmatched junction bases numbered 11, after V lost 3 bases and J lost 1 base.

This clonotype was seen repeatedly, ten times or more. The V gene is TRBV7-2, the J gene TRBJ1-2; weak D call: TRBD1 (5 bases). CDR3 length equals 14 residues. Germline CDR1 reads SGHTA; CDR2 reads FQGNSA. The ends were cut back, 7 bases at V and 4 bases at J, with 16 bases in the middle. CDR3 in amino acids: CASTPGGGGYGYTF. The CDR3 bases are TGTGCCAGCACCCCCGGGGGGGGGGGCTATGGCTACACCTTC.

The chain employs TRBV27 and TRBJ2-1; the match to TRBD1 covers 7 bases. This CDR3 region has 16 residues. With V trimmed by 4 bases and J by 0 bases, 6 bases remained unmatched. Germline CDR1 reads MNHEY; CDR2 reads SMNVEV (reference sequence). For the CDR3, the DNA is TGTGCCAGCAGTTCGGGACAGCCGGCCTCCTACAATGAGCAGTTCTTC. Translation: CASSSGQPASYNEQFF.

The rearrangement links TRBV11-2 to TRBJ2-2; D might be TRBD2 (7 bases). Trimming took off 3 bases at V and 1 base at J, with 15 bases between the two ends. Germline CDR1 and CDR2: SGHAT and FQNNGV. The CDR3 is 17 amino acids. The CDR3 DNA sequence: TGTGCCAGCAGCTTTTGGGGGGGGCTAAGGAACACCGGGGAGCTGTTTTTT. Protein product: CASSFWGGLRNTGELFF.

This chain joins TRBV10-1 and TRBJ2-1; 9 bases match TRBD1. Trimming cost V 6 bases and J 6 bases; bases outside gene matches: 6. CDR1 and CDR2 (germline): WNHNN, SYGVQD (reference sequence). The CDR3 is made up of 14 amino acids. CDR3 sequence: CASSGTGFINEQFF. The CDR3 coding sequence is TGCGCCAGCAGCGGGACAGGGTTCATCAATGAGCAGTTCTTC.

This clonotype was observed a few times. The chain has TRBV6-5 and TRBJ1-1; D is uncertain. This CDR3 has 14 amino acids. CDR1 and CDR2 (germline): MNHEY, SVGAGI. Trimming stripped 0 bases from V and 3 bases from J, with 8 bases between. The CDR3 sequence: CASSYSEGYTEAFF. Written as DNA, the CDR3 is TGTGCCAGCAGTTACTCAGAGGGTTACACTGAAGCTTTCTTT.

The rearrangement links TRBV9 to TRBJ1-1; D not certain. The CDR3 totals 14 residues. Trimming stripped 0 bases from V and 4 bases from J, with 10 bases between. From germline, CDR1 is SGDLS and CDR2 YYNGEE. DNA of the CDR3: TGTGCCAGCAGCGTAGACAGCCATTTCACTGAAGCTTTCTTT. Translating gives CASSVDSHFTEAFF.

As concerns this clonotype: No conserved phenylalanine or tryptophan ends this CDR3, so it is likely a read error. The chain recombines TRBV12-3 or TRBV12-4 with TRBJ1-2; D call uncertain. The CDR3 sequence is 14 residues long. Trimming stripped 5 bases from V and 4 bases from J, with 14 bases between. The CDR3: CASSLSVVFYGYTS. DNA for the CDR3: TGTGCCAGCAGTCTTAGCGTTGTTTTCTATGGCTACACCTCC.

The chain carries TRBV2 and TRBJ1-2; 7 nucleotides match TRBD1. The junction had 5 bases not matched to a gene; V was cut back by 8 bases and J by 8 bases. Germline CDR1 is SNHLY and CDR2 is FYNNEI. CDR3 length: 11 amino acids. This CDR3 is CASLDRVGYTF. The DNA for the CDR3 is TGTGCCAGCCTAGACAGGGTCGGCTACACCTTC.

This clonotype was observed a few times. This chain joins TRBV28 and TRBJ1-5; D is perhaps TRBD1 (6 bases). Germline values: CDR1 MDHEN, CDR2 SYDVKM. The CDR3 has 14 residues. The ends were cut back, 4 bases at V and 4 bases at J, with 11 bases in the middle. This chain's CDR3 is CASSYRVVNQPQHF. DNA for the CDR3: TGTGCCAGCAGTTACAGGGTGGTTAATCAGCCCCAGCATTTT.

The chain recombines TRBV7-6 with TRBJ1-1; D ambiguous. This CDR3 has 14 residues. Germline lookup yields CDR1 SGHVS and CDR2 FNYEAQ. V was pared by 5 bases and J by 0 bases, with 10 bases between. The CDR3 region has the DNA TGTGCCAGCAGCCCTGAGGCCTTGAACACTGAAGCTTTCTTT. It codes for CASSPEALNTEAFF.

This clonotype was seen once. The gene calls are TRBV6-2 or TRBV6-3 and TRBJ1-5; possibly TRBD1 for D (6 bases). The CDR3 extends over 14 amino acids. The germline V gene encodes CDR1 MNHEY and CDR2 SVGEGT. V lost 8 bases and J 2 bases, leaving 13 bases between the germline ends. Here the CDR3 reads CASEGGMGNQPQHF. CDR3 DNA: TGTGCCAGCGAGGGGGGGATGGGCAATCAGCCCCAGCATTTT.

The genes are TRBV6-6 and TRBJ2-3; possibly TRBD2 for D (7 bases). V lost 6 bases and J lost 5, with 21 bases in between. CDR1 MNHNY and CDR2 SVGAGI come from the germline V gene (reference sequence). The length of the CDR3 is 16 residues. The CDR3 loop is CASSPGAGAAGDTQYF. CDR3 coding DNA: TGTGCCAGCAGCCCAGGGGCGGGGGCCGCGGGAGATACGCAGTATTTT.

The chain recombines TRBV4-3 with TRBJ1-2; the D gene is possibly TRBD1 (5 bases). Trimming took off 0 bases at V and 2 bases at J, with 22 bases between the two ends. Germline V gives CDR1 LGHNA, CDR2 YSLEER. The CDR3 runs 19 residues. For the CDR3, the DNA is TGCGCCAGCAGCCAAGATAGAGGTAGGGCCCTCAGGGACAACTATGGCTACACCTTC. Translated, it gives CASSQDRGRALRDNYGYTF.

This chain links TRBV2 with TRBJ2-1; D remains unclear. CDR3 size: 12 residues. V lost 6 bases, J lost 6 bases, and 9 bases lay in between. CDR1 and CDR2 from the germline V gene are SNHLY and FYNNEI. As DNA, the CDR3 is TGTGCCAGCAGAACCGTACGCAATGAGCAGTTCTTC. Residues: CASRTVRNEQFF.

In its sample, this clonotype was seen a few times. V usage is TRBV10-3 and J usage is TRBJ2-1; 7 positions agree with TRBD2. The CDR3 consists of 15 residues. The germline gives CDR1 ENHRY, CDR2 SYGVKD. V lost 0 bases, J lost 4 bases, and 3 bases stayed unmatched. The CDR3 coding sequence is TGTGCCATCAGTGAGTCTAACGGGGGGTACAATGAGCAGTTCTTC. Amino acid sequence: CAISESNGGYNEQFF.

This clonotype was recorded a few times. The V and J genes are TRBV6-6 and TRBJ2-1; a possible D gene is TRBD1 (6 bases). Trimming removed 1 base at V and 7 bases at J, with 17 bases between. The length of the CDR3 is 16 residues. Germline V lookup: CDR1 MNHNY, CDR2 SVGAGI (reference sequence). CDR3 region: CASSYYSGATMNEQFF. DNA of the CDR3: TGTGCCAGCAGTTACTATTCAGGGGCCACTATGAATGAGCAGTTCTTC.

The chain joins TRBV28 to TRBJ2-2, with TRBD1 matching 7 bases. This CDR3 comprises 17 residues. V shed 3 bases and J 1 base; nucleotides not matched to a gene: 8. The germline V gene encodes CDR1 MDHEN and CDR2 SYDVKM. The CDR3 DNA sequence: TGTGCCAGCAGTTTCCCTCTTGACAGGGAGAACACCGGGGAGCTGTTTTTT. Its protein product is CASSFPLDRENTGELFF.

This clonotype was observed a handful of times. The junction differs from germline at one of its ends, possibly a read error. J is TRBJ2-2 and V is TRBV29-1, with D maybe TRBD1 (7 bases). CDR1 and CDR2 (germline): SQVTM, ANQGSEA. CDR3 length equals 15 residues. CDR3 in amino acids: CGVERTRGVTGELFF. The DNA of the CDR3 is TGCGGCGTTGAGCGGACCAGGGGGGTGACCGGGGAGCTGTTTTTT.

In nucleotides, the CDR3 is TGTGCCACCCGGACAGCTTCTGGAAACACCATATATTTT. It is translated as CATRTASGNTIYF. The chain joins TRBV3-1 to TRBJ1-3, with a weak D call TRBD1 (6 bases). Germline V gene sequence: CDR1 LGHDT, CDR2 YNNKEL (reference sequence). Between the trimmed V and J ends, which lost 10 bases and 1 base, there was a span of 11 bases. This CDR3 has 13 residues.

Here the CDR3 DNA reads TGTGCCAGTACCCTTGTCGACAGCCCGCTCCGGCCCCAGCATTTT. Amino acid sequence: CASTLVDSPLRPQHF. The rearrangement uses TRBV19 and TRBJ1-5, with a tentative D call TRBD1 (5 bases). This CDR3 is 15 amino acids long. CDR1 is LNHDA and CDR2 is SQIVND in the germline V gene (reference sequence). The V end was cut by 7 bases, the J end by 9 bases, with 22 bases between.

This clonotype was picked up a small number of times. The genes are TRBV11-1 and TRBJ1-5; D gene ambiguous. Between the trimmed V and J ends, which lost 5 bases and 9 bases, there was a span of 14 bases. The CDR3 is made up of 13 amino acids. CDR1 and CDR2 from the germline V gene are SGHAT and FQDESV (reference sequence). CDR3 sequence (DNA): TGTGCCAGCAGCCCCGGGTCGTCTAGGCCCCAGCATTTT. The encoded protein is CASSPGSSRPQHF.

At least ten counts were recorded for this clonotype. The CDR3 DNA reads as TGTGCCAGCAGCTCCACAGGGGGGGATACGCAGTATTTT. This gives the protein CASSSTGGDTQYF. The chain carries TRBV7-2 and TRBJ2-3, with 8 nucleotides matching TRBD1. The CDR3 is 13 amino acids. J gave up 6 bases and V 4 bases, and 3 bases lay outside the gene matches. Germline-derived CDR1 and CDR2 are SGHTA and FQGNSA.

This clonotype has a handful of counts. The chain has TRBV6-2 or TRBV6-3 and TRBJ1-5, with D possibly TRBD1 on 6 matching bases. The CDR3 runs 16 residues. The germline V and J ends were trimmed by 0 bases and 0 bases, with 9 bases remaining between them. Germline CDR1 reads MNHEY; CDR2 reads SVGEGT. The chain's CDR3 is CASSYSQGYSNQPQHF. CDR3 nucleotides: TGTGCCAGCAGTTACTCCCAGGGGTATAGCAATCAGCCCCAGCATTTT.

Ten or more counts support this clonotype. This chain joins TRBV12-3 or TRBV12-4 and TRBJ1-2; 7 nucleotides line up with TRBD1. The length of the CDR3 is 13 residues. After removal of 5 bases from V and 4 bases from J, the junction contained 4 bases not matched to a gene. CDR3 sequence: CASSPSGGYGYTF. CDR3 DNA sequence: TGTGCCAGCAGTCCCTCAGGGGGCTATGGCTACACCTTC.

This clonotype has just a few counts. The chain joins TRBV12-3 or TRBV12-4 to TRBJ2-5; TRBD1 aligns across 7 bases. The CDR3 spans 16 residues. V was clipped by 5 bases and J by 3 bases; unmatched bases: 12. In DNA, the CDR3 is TGTGCCAGCAGTCCGTCCGGGACAGACTTTGAAGAGACCCAGTACTTC. It is translated as CASSPSGTDFEETQYF.

The V gene is TRBV27, the J gene TRBJ2-5; D is undetermined. Germline loops: CDR1 MNHEY, CDR2 SMNVEV (reference sequence). This CDR3 comprises 15 residues. Trimming pared 5 bases from V and 5 bases from J, leaving 18 bases between. The CDR3 region has the DNA TGTGCCAGCAGTCACGTTCGTACATCCCAGGAGACCCAGTACTTC. Its translation is CASSHVRTSQETQYF.

This clonotype has just a few counts. The V gene is TRBV9, the J gene TRBJ2-3, with 8 positions matching TRBD1. The CDR3 loop spans 16 amino acids. Germline trimming cut 0 bases from V and 4 bases from J; bases unmatched to any gene: 7. Germline-derived CDR1 and CDR2 are SGDLS and YYNGEE. The CDR3 DNA reads as TGTGCCAGCAGCGTAGGATGGACAGGGACCGCAGATACGCAGTATTTT. Protein sequence: CASSVGWTGTADTQYF.

V and J are TRBV27 and TRBJ1-1; 11 bases agree with TRBD1. The length of the CDR3 is 14 residues. V dropped 7 bases and J dropped 5; count of bases not matched to a gene: 6. Germline CDR1 and CDR2: MNHEY and SMNVEV (reference sequence). CDR3 coding DNA: TGTGCCAGCATGGGAGGGACAGGGGGGACTGAAGCTTTCTTT. It yields the protein CASMGGTGGTEAFF.